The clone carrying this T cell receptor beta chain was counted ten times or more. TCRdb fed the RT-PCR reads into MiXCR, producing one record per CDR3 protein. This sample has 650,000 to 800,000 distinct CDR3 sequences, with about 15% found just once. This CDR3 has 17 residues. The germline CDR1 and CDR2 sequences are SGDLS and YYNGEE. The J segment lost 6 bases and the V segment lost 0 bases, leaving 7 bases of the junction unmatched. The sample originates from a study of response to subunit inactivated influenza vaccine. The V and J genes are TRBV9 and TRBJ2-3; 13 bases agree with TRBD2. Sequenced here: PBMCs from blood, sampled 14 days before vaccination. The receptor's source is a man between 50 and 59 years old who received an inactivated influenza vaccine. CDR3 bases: TGTGCCAGCAGCGTAGTGGGACTAGCGGGGCTTTTGGATACGCAGTATTTT. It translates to CASSVVGLAGLLDTQYF.